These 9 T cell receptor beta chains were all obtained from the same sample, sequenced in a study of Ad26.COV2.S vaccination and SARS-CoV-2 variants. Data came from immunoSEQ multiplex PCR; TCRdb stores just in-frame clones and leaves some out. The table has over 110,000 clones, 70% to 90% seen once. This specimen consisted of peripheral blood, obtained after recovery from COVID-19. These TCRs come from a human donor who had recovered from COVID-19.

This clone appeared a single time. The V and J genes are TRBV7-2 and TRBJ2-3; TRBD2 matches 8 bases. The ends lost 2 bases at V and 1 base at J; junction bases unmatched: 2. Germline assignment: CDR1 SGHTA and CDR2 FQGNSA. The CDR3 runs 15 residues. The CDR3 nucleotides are TGTGCCAGCAGCTTACGGCGGGGGGGCACAGATACGCAGTATTTT. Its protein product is CASSLRRGGTDTQYF. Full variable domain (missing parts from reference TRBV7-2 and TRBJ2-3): GAGVSQSPSNKVTEKGKDVELRCDPISGHTALYWYRQSLGQGLEFLIYFQGNSAPDKSGLPSDRFSAERTGGSVSTLTIQRTQQEDSAVYLCASSLRRGGTDTQYFGPGTRLTVL.

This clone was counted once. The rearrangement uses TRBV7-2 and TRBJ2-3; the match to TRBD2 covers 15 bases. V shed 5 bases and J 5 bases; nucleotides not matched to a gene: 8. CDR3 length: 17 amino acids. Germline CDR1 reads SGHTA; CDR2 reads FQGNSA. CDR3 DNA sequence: TGTGCCAGCAGCCCACGCCGGACTAGCGGGGGGGGAGATACGCAGTATTTT. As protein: CASSPRRTSGGGDTQYF.

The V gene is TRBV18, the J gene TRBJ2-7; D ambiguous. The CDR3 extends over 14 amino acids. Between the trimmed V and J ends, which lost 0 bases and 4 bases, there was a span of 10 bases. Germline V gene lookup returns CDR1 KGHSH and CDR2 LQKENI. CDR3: CASSPPHNLYEQYF. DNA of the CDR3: TGTGCCAGCTCACCACCGCACAATTTGTACGAGCAGTACTTC.

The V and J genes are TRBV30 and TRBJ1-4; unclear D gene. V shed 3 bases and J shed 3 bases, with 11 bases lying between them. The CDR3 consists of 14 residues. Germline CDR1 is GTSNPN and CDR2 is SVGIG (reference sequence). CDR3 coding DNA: TGTGCCTGGAGCGTTGGCGGACCTAATGAAAAACTGTTTTTT. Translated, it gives CAWSVGGPNEKLFF.

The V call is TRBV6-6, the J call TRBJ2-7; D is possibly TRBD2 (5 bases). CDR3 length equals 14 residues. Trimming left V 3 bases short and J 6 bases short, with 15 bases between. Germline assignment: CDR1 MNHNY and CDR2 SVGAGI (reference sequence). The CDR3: CASSYSIRDGEQYF. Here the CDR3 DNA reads TGTGCCAGCAGTTATTCCATACGGGATGGCGAGCAGTACTTC.

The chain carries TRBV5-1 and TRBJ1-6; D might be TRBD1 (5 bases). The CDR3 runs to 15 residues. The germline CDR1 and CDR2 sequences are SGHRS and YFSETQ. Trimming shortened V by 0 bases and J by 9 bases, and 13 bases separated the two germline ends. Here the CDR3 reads CASSLAGGNRSPLHF. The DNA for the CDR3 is TGCGCCAGCAGCTTGGCTGGGGGAAACCGTTCACCCCTCCACTTT.

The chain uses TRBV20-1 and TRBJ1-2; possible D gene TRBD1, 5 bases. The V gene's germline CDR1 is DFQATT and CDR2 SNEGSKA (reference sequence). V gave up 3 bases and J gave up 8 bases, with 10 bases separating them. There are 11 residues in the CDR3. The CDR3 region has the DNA TGCAGTGCTAGGGGAGGGGCCGGCTACACCTTC. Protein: CSARGGAGYTF.

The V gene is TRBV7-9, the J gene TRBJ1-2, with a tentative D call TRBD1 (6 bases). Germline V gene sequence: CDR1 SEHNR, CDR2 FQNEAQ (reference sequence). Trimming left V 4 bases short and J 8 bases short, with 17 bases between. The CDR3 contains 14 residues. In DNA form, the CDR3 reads TGTGCCAGCAGCTCCGAGGTACAGGGTGGCGGCTACACCTTC. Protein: CASSSEVQGGGYTF.

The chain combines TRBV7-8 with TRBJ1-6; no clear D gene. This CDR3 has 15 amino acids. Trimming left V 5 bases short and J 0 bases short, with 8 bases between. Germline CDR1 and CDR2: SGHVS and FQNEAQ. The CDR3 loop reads CASSLSSSYNSPLHF. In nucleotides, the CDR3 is TGTGCCAGCAGCCTCAGTAGCTCCTATAATTCACCCCTCCACTTT.